The following is a T cell receptor beta chain sequence with its context. The antigen is not known. This sample was taken from a study of shared clonotypes between healthy human individuals. Study information: Researchers assigned three CD4 naive, three CD4 memory, two CD8 naive and one CD8 memory plate to each donor. Overall study findings and caveats: Unshared clonotypes carried lower generation probabilities than those common to all four donors.

Between the trimmed V and J ends, which lost 6 bases and 2 bases, there was a span of 8 bases. CDR3 length: 13 amino acids. The germline V gene encodes CDR1 ENHRY and CDR2 SYGVKD. CD4+ cell separation produced CD45RA+ naive and CD45RA-negative memory subsets. Repertoires were generated with immunoSEQ multiplex PCR, while TCRdb's copy carries only in-frame clones and drops some. The sample has roughly 1 million clones, about 75% seen once. Material: memory CD4+ T cells sorted from blood. Stated subset: CD45RA-negative fraction. J is TRBJ1-5 and V is TRBV10-3; no clear D gene. The source is a man younger than 30 in good health. CDR3 sequence: CAISKDGNQPQHF. CDR3 coding DNA: TGTGCCATCAGCAAAGATGGCAATCAGCCCCAGCATTTT.